One T cell receptor (beta chain) is described in this entry. Germline-derived CDR1 and CDR2 are ENHRY and SYGVKD. The V gene lost 0 bases and the J gene lost 1 base, with 10 bases spanning the gap. This CDR3 has 16 residues. This sample was taken from a study of T-cell reconstitution after alpha-beta-depleted transplantation in children. Preparation of the TCRbeta library used unique molecular identifiers. A single record per CDR3 protein comes from TCRdb applying MiXCR to the PCR reads. The sample contains about 510,000 distinct CDR3 sequences, roughly 11% of which appear only once. V and J are TRBV10-3 and TRBJ1-5; maybe TRBD1 (5 bases). The sequencing used PBMCs, mostly from graft donor cells, collected 180 days after TCRalphabeta/CD19-depleted stem cell transplant. This receptor was obtained from a female patient aged 2-10 years who had a stem cell transplant for aplastic anemia, so the T cells may come from the graft donor. CDR3 DNA: TGTGCCATCAGTGAGTCGCCCCCAGGGAGCAATCAGCCCCAGCATTTT. Amino acids: CAISESPPGSNQPQHF.